This is a list of T cell receptor beta chains from one sample in a study of blood T cell repertoires in COVID-19. Produced via immunoSEQ multiplex PCR; TCRdb's table is partial and in-frame only. This table holds some 40,000 clones, approximately 80% found once. Sequencing used peripheral blood. All receptors derive from a human donor in a cohort sampled during active COVID-19. CDR3s include the opening cysteine and the closing phenylalanine or tryptophan. A D gene is named only where the DNA matches it firmly. Only some rows state a clone size, as once, few, many or a class for expanded clones.

j_gene: TRBJ2-7; len: 11; d_gene: .; abundance: .; v_gene: TRBV7-9; CDR3nt: TGTGCCAGCTCGAGAGGGCTGCAACAGTACTTC; CDR3aa: CASSRGLQQYF
j_gene: TRBJ2-7; len: 13; d_gene: .; abundance: .; v_gene: TRBV5-3; CDR3nt: TGTGCCAGAAGCTTGAGCCGGTACTACGAGCAGTACTTC; CDR3aa: CARSLSRYYEQYF
j_gene: TRBJ2-3; len: 14; d_gene: TRBD2; abundance: .; v_gene: TRBV2; CDR3nt: TGTGCCAGCAGTCGACTAGCGGGAGCAGATACGCAGTATTTT; CDR3aa: CASSRLAGADTQYF
j_gene: TRBJ2-5; len: 15; d_gene: TRBD1; abundance: .; v_gene: TRBV6-5; CDR3nt: TGTGCCAGCAGACGAACCGGGACAGGGTGGGAGACCCAGTACTTC; CDR3aa: CASRRTGTGWETQYF
j_gene: TRBJ2-5; len: 15; d_gene: .; abundance: once; v_gene: TRBV4-2; CDR3nt: TGTGCCAGCAGCCAAAGAGGTGGTGAGAGAGAGACCCAGTACTTC; CDR3aa: CASSQRGGERETQYF
j_gene: TRBJ2-3; len: 18; d_gene: TRBD2; abundance: few; v_gene: TRBV3-1/TRBV3-2; CDR3nt: TGTGCCAGCAGCCAAGACTATCGACTAGCGGGAGGTTGGGATACGCAGTATTTT; CDR3aa: CASSQDYRLAGGWDTQYF
j_gene: TRBJ2-2; len: 16; d_gene: .; abundance: few; v_gene: TRBV4-1; CDR3nt: TGCGCCAGCAGCCCAAATCGACTTGAGTCGGCCGGGGAGCTGTTTTTT; CDR3aa: CASSPNRLESAGELFF
j_gene: TRBJ2-1; len: 14; d_gene: .; abundance: .; v_gene: TRBV11-3; CDR3nt: TGTGCCAGCAGCTTAGTGGCGGGGGCCGGAATGCAGTTCTTC; CDR3aa: CASSLVAGAGMQFF
j_gene: TRBJ2-3; len: 17; d_gene: TRBD2; abundance: .; v_gene: TRBV11-2; CDR3nt: TGTGCCAGCAGCTTAGTAATTTTAGCGGGTAGCACAGATACGCAGTATTTT; CDR3aa: CASSLVILAGSTDTQYF
j_gene: TRBJ2-5; len: 14; d_gene: .; abundance: .; v_gene: TRBV11-3; CDR3nt: TGTGCCAGCAGCTTAGGGGCTAGCGAAGAGACCCAGTACTTC; CDR3aa: CASSLGASEETQYF
j_gene: TRBJ1-5; len: 15; d_gene: TRBD1; abundance: .; v_gene: TRBV10-3; CDR3nt: TGTGCCATCAGTGAGTACAGGGGGTCGAATCAGCCCCAGCATTTT; CDR3aa: CAISEYRGSNQPQHF
j_gene: TRBJ1-5; len: 19; d_gene: TRBD1; abundance: .; v_gene: TRBV19; CDR3nt: TGTGCCAGTAGTAGGGGGGGGACAGGGGAGGTGGGGAACAGCCAGCCCCAGCATTTT; CDR3aa: CASSRGGTGEVGNSQPQHF
j_gene: TRBJ2-3; len: 15; d_gene: TRBD2; abundance: once; v_gene: TRBV30; CDR3nt: TGTGCCTGGAGCCTTGGGACGGGAGGGCCCGATACGCAGTATTTT; CDR3aa: CAWSLGTGGPDTQYF
j_gene: TRBJ2-3; len: 13; d_gene: .; abundance: .; v_gene: TRBV10-1; CDR3nt: TGCGCCAGCAGTAGGGGGATCACAGATACGCAGTATTTT; CDR3aa: CASSRGITDTQYF
j_gene: TRBJ2-7; len: 16; d_gene: TRBD1; abundance: .; v_gene: TRBV5-1; CDR3nt: TGCGCCAGCAGCTTGGGTGTGGCGACAGGGCTAGACGAGCAGTACTTC; CDR3aa: CASSLGVATGLDEQYF
j_gene: TRBJ1-1; len: 17; d_gene: TRBD1; abundance: few; v_gene: TRBV19; CDR3nt: TGTGCCAGTGGAACATCGGGACAGGGGTTTATGAACACTGAAGCTTTCTTT; CDR3aa: CASGTSGQGFMNTEAFF
j_gene: TRBJ1-4; len: 17; d_gene: .; abundance: .; v_gene: TRBV9; CDR3nt: TGTGCCAGCAGCGTAGCCCCTTCGAGAGGGGGAACAGAAAAACTGTTTTTT; CDR3aa: CASSVAPSRGGTEKLFF
j_gene: TRBJ1-5; len: 12; d_gene: .; abundance: .; v_gene: TRBV30; CDR3nt: TGTGCCTGGAGCTCTGACGGGGGGCCCCAGCATTTT; CDR3aa: CAWSSDGGPQHF
j_gene: TRBJ1-2; len: 14; d_gene: .; abundance: .; v_gene: TRBV5-4; CDR3nt: TGTGCCAGCAGCGACCCCGGCAGGAACTATGGCTACACCTTC; CDR3aa: CASSDPGRNYGYTF
j_gene: TRBJ1-6; len: 16; d_gene: .; abundance: .; v_gene: TRBV5-6; CDR3nt: TGTGCCAGCAGCCCGTGGGGGGTTACCTATAATTCACCCCTCCACTTT; CDR3aa: CASSPWGVTYNSPLHF
j_gene: TRBJ2-5; len: 12; d_gene: .; abundance: .; v_gene: TRBV3-1/TRBV3-2; CDR3nt: TGTGCCAGCAGCCAAGTTCTAGAGACCCAGTACTTC; CDR3aa: CASSQVLETQYF
j_gene: TRBJ1-5; len: 14; d_gene: .; abundance: .; v_gene: TRBV19; CDR3nt: TGTGCCAGTAGTATCCGAGGGAGCGGTCAGCCCCAGCATTTT; CDR3aa: CASSIRGSGQPQHF
j_gene: TRBJ2-3; len: 15; d_gene: TRBD2; abundance: few; v_gene: TRBV18; CDR3nt: TGTGCCAGCTCCGCCTTAGCGGGAGCTGAAGATACGCAGTATTTT; CDR3aa: CASSALAGAEDTQYF
j_gene: TRBJ2-3; len: 14; d_gene: TRBD2; abundance: .; v_gene: TRBV7-9; CDR3nt: TGTGCCAGCAGCTTAGTCGCGGGAGTAGATACGCAGTATTTT; CDR3aa: CASSLVAGVDTQYF
j_gene: TRBJ2-1; len: 15; d_gene: TRBD2; abundance: .; v_gene: TRBV5-4; CDR3nt: TGTGCCAGCAGCCGACTAGCGGGAGGGGGCAATGAGCAGTTCTTC; CDR3aa: CASSRLAGGGNEQFF
j_gene: TRBJ2-1; len: 15; d_gene: .; abundance: .; v_gene: TRBV28; CDR3nt: TGTGCCAGCAGTTTCGTCGGCGGACATTACAATGAGCAGTTCTTC; CDR3aa: CASSFVGGHYNEQFF
j_gene: TRBJ2-1; len: 17; d_gene: .; abundance: .; v_gene: TRBV28; CDR3nt: TGTGCCAGCAGTTTAGGAATCGGGAGTGGCATCCTCAATGAGCAGTTCTTC; CDR3aa: CASSLGIGSGILNEQFF
j_gene: TRBJ2-1; len: 15; d_gene: TRBD2; abundance: .; v_gene: TRBV7-2; CDR3nt: TGTGCCAGCAGCTTAGAAACCTGGGAGGGCGATGAGCAGTTCTTC; CDR3aa: CASSLETWEGDEQFF
j_gene: TRBJ2-7; len: 14; d_gene: TRBD1; abundance: .; v_gene: TRBV5-1; CDR3nt: TGCGCCAGCAGGCCTGGGACAGGGGTTGGCGAGCAGTACTTC; CDR3aa: CASRPGTGVGEQYF
j_gene: TRBJ2-3; len: 14; d_gene: TRBD2; abundance: .; v_gene: TRBV24-1; CDR3nt: TGTGCCACCAGTGGCAGCGGGGGTCCAGATACGCAGTATTTT; CDR3aa: CATSGSGGPDTQYF
j_gene: TRBJ2-3; len: 17; d_gene: TRBD2; abundance: .; v_gene: TRBV7-8; CDR3nt: TGTGCCAGCAGCTTAGGGAGGATAGCGGGAGGCAAAGATACGCAGTATTTT; CDR3aa: CASSLGRIAGGKDTQYF
j_gene: TRBJ2-2; len: 15; d_gene: TRBD2; abundance: .; v_gene: TRBV5-1; CDR3nt: TGCGCCAGCAGCTTTAGCGGGTTCAACACCGGGGAGCTGTTTTTT; CDR3aa: CASSFSGFNTGELFF
j_gene: TRBJ1-4; len: 17; d_gene: .; abundance: .; v_gene: TRBV4-1; CDR3nt: TGCGCCAGCAGCCAACCAACACCTAGAGGGAAAGGGGAAAAACTGTTTTTT; CDR3aa: CASSQPTPRGKGEKLFF
j_gene: TRBJ2-7; len: 12; d_gene: .; abundance: .; v_gene: TRBV28; CDR3nt: TGTGCCAGCAGTTTAGGCGGATACGAGCAGTACTTC; CDR3aa: CASSLGGYEQYF
j_gene: TRBJ1-5; len: 13; d_gene: .; abundance: .; v_gene: TRBV19; CDR3nt: TGTGCCAGTAGTGGGCTGTACAATCAGCCCCAGCATTTT; CDR3aa: CASSGLYNQPQHF
j_gene: TRBJ2-1; len: 14; d_gene: TRBD2; abundance: few; v_gene: TRBV24-1; CDR3nt: TGTGCCACCAGTGTGGCTAGCGGGAGTCACGAGCAGTTCTTC; CDR3aa: CATSVASGSHEQFF
j_gene: TRBJ1-1; len: 14; d_gene: .; abundance: few; v_gene: TRBV6-7; CDR3nt: TGTGCCAGCAGTTACTCGGACACCTACGATGAAGCTTTCTTT; CDR3aa: CASSYSDTYDEAFF
j_gene: TRBJ2-1; len: 16; d_gene: .; abundance: medium-sized; v_gene: TRBV5-5; CDR3nt: TGTGCCAGCAGCTTACCTACCGGCGGGTTATACAATGAGCAGTTCTTC; CDR3aa: CASSLPTGGLYNEQFF
j_gene: TRBJ2-2; len: 16; d_gene: TRBD2; abundance: .; v_gene: TRBV7-2; CDR3nt: TGTGCCAGCAGCCTATGGGCTAGCGGGCTATCCGGGGAGCTGTTTTTT; CDR3aa: CASSLWASGLSGELFF
j_gene: TRBJ2-3; len: 17; d_gene: TRBD2; abundance: .; v_gene: TRBV29-1; CDR3nt: TGCAGCGTTGGGGGACTAGCGGGAGGGGTTATCACAGATACGCAGTATTTT; CDR3aa: CSVGGLAGGVITDTQYF
j_gene: TRBJ2-7; len: 15; d_gene: .; abundance: .; v_gene: TRBV19; CDR3nt: TGTGCCAGTAGTATAGTCTTCCGGACAGACTACGAGCAGTACTTC; CDR3aa: CASSIVFRTDYEQYF
j_gene: TRBJ2-3; len: 18; d_gene: .; abundance: .; v_gene: TRBV5-1; CDR3nt: TGCGCCAGCAGCTTGGCCCCAGGGTCAGAGGTGGGAACAGATACGCAGTATTTT; CDR3aa: CASSLAPGSEVGTDTQYF
j_gene: TRBJ2-7; len: 15; d_gene: TRBD2; abundance: once; v_gene: TRBV3-1/TRBV3-2; CDR3nt: TGTGCCAGCAGCCTTACTAGCGGGAGAACCCACGAGCAGTACTTC; CDR3aa: CASSLTSGRTHEQYF
j_gene: TRBJ2-1; len: 13; d_gene: TRBD1; abundance: .; v_gene: TRBV6-5; CDR3nt: TGTGCCAGCAGCCTTGGGACAGGCGGATATCAGTTCTTC; CDR3aa: CASSLGTGGYQFF
j_gene: TRBJ1-1; len: 14; d_gene: TRBD1; abundance: .; v_gene: TRBV19; CDR3nt: TGTGCCAGTAGTATGGACAGGGGGAACACTGAAGCTTTCTTT; CDR3aa: CASSMDRGNTEAFF
j_gene: TRBJ2-2; len: 16; d_gene: .; abundance: .; v_gene: TRBV4-3; CDR3nt: TGCGCCAGCAGCCAAGATCCCACGGGAGTTTCCGGGGAGCTGTTTTTT; CDR3aa: CASSQDPTGVSGELFF
j_gene: TRBJ2-7; len: 13; d_gene: TRBD1; abundance: .; v_gene: TRBV5-5; CDR3nt: TGTGCCAGCAGATTTACAGGGGACTACGAGCAGTACTTC; CDR3aa: CASRFTGDYEQYF
j_gene: TRBJ2-7; len: 14; d_gene: TRBD2; abundance: .; v_gene: TRBV18; CDR3nt: TGTGCCAGCTCACGACTAGCGGGAGTCGGCGAGCAGTACTTC; CDR3aa: CASSRLAGVGEQYF
j_gene: TRBJ1-4; len: 13; d_gene: TRBD1; abundance: .; v_gene: TRBV27; CDR3nt: TGTGCCAGCAGGAGACAGGGAACTGAAAAACTGTTTTTT; CDR3aa: CASRRQGTEKLFF
j_gene: TRBJ1-5; len: 20; d_gene: TRBD1; abundance: once; v_gene: TRBV3-1/TRBV3-2; CDR3nt: TGTGCCAGCAGCACGGGGACAGGGAAGTTCTCGGATATGGGCAATCAGCCCCAGCATTTT; CDR3aa: CASSTGTGKFSDMGNQPQHF
j_gene: TRBJ2-3; len: 14; d_gene: .; abundance: .; v_gene: TRBV11-2; CDR3nt: TGTGCCAGCAGCCCGAGGGCCAGCACAGATACGCAGTATTTT; CDR3aa: CASSPRASTDTQYF
j_gene: TRBJ1-1; len: 12; d_gene: .; abundance: .; v_gene: TRBV7-2; CDR3nt: TGTGCCAGCAGGGACACGAACACTGAAGCTTTCTTT; CDR3aa: CASRDTNTEAFF
j_gene: TRBJ2-7; len: 12; d_gene: .; abundance: .; v_gene: TRBV21-1; CDR3nt: TGTGCCAGGACTAGCGGTTCCTACGAGCAGTACTTC; CDR3aa: CARTSGSYEQYF
j_gene: TRBJ2-7; len: 13; d_gene: TRBD2; abundance: once; v_gene: TRBV5-8; CDR3nt: TGTGCCAGCACGACTAGCGGGTTCCCCGAGCAGTACTTC; CDR3aa: CASTTSGFPEQYF
j_gene: TRBJ2-4; len: 14; d_gene: .; abundance: once; v_gene: TRBV29-1; CDR3nt: TGCAGCGCATGTAAACAGGGAGCCAAAAACATTCAGTACTTC; CDR3aa: CSACKQGAKNIQYF
j_gene: TRBJ2-3; len: 13; d_gene: .; abundance: once; v_gene: TRBV5-1; CDR3nt: TGCGCCAGCAGCTTGGACAGGACAGATACGCAGTATTTT; CDR3aa: CASSLDRTDTQYF
j_gene: TRBJ2-7; len: 15; d_gene: TRBD1; abundance: .; v_gene: TRBV4-1; CDR3nt: TGCGCCAGCAGCCGTGGACAGGGGGGCGCCTACGAGCAGTACTTC; CDR3aa: CASSRGQGGAYEQYF